The TCR beta chain described here comes from a study of early T cells in non-severe SARS-CoV-2 infection. About the research overall: RNA in bulk from unsorted whole blood was sequenced, and chains were unpaired.

This clonotype appeared many times. MiXCR was run by TCRdb on the 5' RACE reads, yielding one entry per CDR3 protein. This sample carries about 29,000 distinct CDR3 sequences, around 5% of them seen once, and the ten largest clones take 4% to 5.5%. Sequenced material: whole blood. This sequence was found in an adult who was a healthcare worker with PCR-confirmed SARS-CoV-2 infection or an uninfected control (not recorded which).

The CDR3 loop is CATRDGQETQYF. CDR3 nucleotides: TGTGCCACCCGAGATGGACAAGAGACCCAGTACTTC. V gene TRBV10-3 combines with J gene TRBJ2-5; D gene ambiguous. Germline V lookup: CDR1 ENHRY, CDR2 SYGVKD. Between the trimmed V and J ends, which lost 10 bases and 2 bases, there was a span of 11 bases. This CDR3 spans 12 amino acids.